The 12 T cell receptor beta chains below were found in one sample sequenced in a study of cytomegalovirus exposure and HLA in healthy donors. Primers: 60 Vbeta forward and 13 Jbeta reverse. Generated by immunoSEQ multiplex PCR, the TCRdb table keeps only in-frame clones and is missing some. The repertoire consists of around 190,000 clones, with almost 80% occurring once and the leading ten covering 1.5% to 2%. The material sequenced was PBMCs. The receptors stem from a woman aged 18-29 years in good health and CMV-seronegative.

The V and J genes are TRBV2 and TRBJ2-5, with TRBD1 as a possible D gene (5 bases). V lost 6 bases and J 4 bases, leaving 18 bases between the germline ends. Per germline, CDR1 SNHLY and CDR2 FYNNEI. There are 15 residues in the CDR3. Here the CDR3 DNA reads TGTGCCAGCAGCGTAGCTTCTAGGGGTGCAGAGACCCAGTACTTC. Its protein product is CASSVASRGAETQYF.

A remark on this clone: One end of the junction varies from germline; a read error may be responsible. The chain has TRBV5-1 and TRBJ2-5; 15 bases agree with TRBD2. The CDR3 extends over 17 amino acids. Looked up from germline, CDR1 is SGHRS and CDR2 is YFSETQ. CDR3 region: CASRLGLAGGGQETQYF. The CDR3 DNA reads TGCGCCAGCAGGTTGGGACTAGCGGGAGGTGGCCAAGAGACCCAGTACTTC.

The chain uses TRBV6-1 and TRBJ2-2; TRBD1 is a possible D gene (6 bases). Trimming took 4 bases from V and 6 from J, leaving 12 bases between them. Per germline, CDR1 MNHNS and CDR2 SASEGT. This CDR3 is 14 amino acids long. The CDR3 sequence: CASSVEGGPGELFF. DNA for the CDR3: TGTGCCAGCAGTGTCGAAGGGGGTCCCGGGGAGCTGTTTTTT.

This clone was found once. The chain carries TRBV7-9 and TRBJ1-5; D is unclear. CDR1 SEHNR and CDR2 FQNEAQ come from the germline V gene (reference sequence). With 2 bases removed from V and 4 bases from J, the gap between germline ends came to 18 bases. The CDR3 is made up of 17 amino acids. The CDR3 DNA reads TGTGCCAGCAGCTTATTCCAGGTTTTGGTTGGGAATCAGCCCCAGCATTTT. Translated, it gives CASSLFQVLVGNQPQHF.

For this clone: One end of the junction varies from germline; a read error may be responsible. The chain employs TRBV7-6 and TRBJ2-7; D uncertain. The CDR3 length is 12 residues. Germline values: CDR1 SGHVS, CDR2 FNYEAQ. The CDR3 DNA follows: TGTGCCAGCAGCATCACCCGGTACGGGCAGTACTTC. This translates into CASSITRYGQYF.

The V gene is TRBV28, the J gene TRBJ2-3, with TRBD2 matching 10 bases. Losses at the gene ends were 7 bases for V and 0 bases for J; bases not matched to a gene: 10. This CDR3 is built from 17 residues. Germline V lookup: CDR1 MDHEN, CDR2 SYDVKM. The DNA of the CDR3 is TGTGCCAGCACCTACGAGCGGGAGGGCCAGAGCACAGATACGCAGTATTTT. This gives the protein CASTYEREGQSTDTQYF. The whole variable domain, remainder taken from reference TRBV28 and TRBJ2-3, is DVKVTQSSRYLVKRTGEKVFLECVQDMDHENMFWYRQDPGLGLRLIYFSYDVKMKEKGDIPEGYSVSREKKERFSLILESASTNQTSMYLCASTYEREGQSTDTQYFGPGTRLTVL.

The rearrangement joins TRBV5-1 to TRBJ2-7, with 10 bases identical to TRBD1. The CDR3 totals 13 residues. Germline V CDR1 and CDR2: SGHRS, YFSETQ. The J segment lost 7 bases and the V segment lost 6 bases, leaving 7 bases of the junction unmatched. CDR3 sequence (DNA): TGCGCCAGCATACGACAGGGGGCGAGGGAGCAGTACTTC. It encodes CASIRQGAREQYF. Combining the CDR3 with reference TRBV5-1 and TRBJ2-7 gives the whole variable domain KAGVTQTPRYLIKTRGQQVTLSCSPISGHRSVSWYQQTPGQGLQFLFEYFSETQRNKGNFPGRFSGRQFSNSRSEMNVSTLELGDSALYLCASIRQGAREQYFGPGTRLTVT.

This rearrangement joins TRBV15 to TRBJ2-7; tentative D call: TRBD2 (5 bases). Germline-derived CDR1 and CDR2 are LNHNV and YYDKDF (reference sequence). Deletions cut 4 bases from V and 5 bases from J, with 12 bases between. The CDR3 is 13 amino acids. Here the CDR3 DNA reads TGTGCCACCAGCATACAGACTACCGACGAGCAGTACTTC. Protein: CATSIQTTDEQYF.

This chain connects TRBV9 to TRBJ2-7; 8 bases line up with TRBD1. Trimming cost V 4 bases and J 2 bases; bases outside gene matches: 5. This CDR3 has 14 residues. The germline V gene has CDR1 SGDLS and CDR2 YYNGEE. The CDR3 reads CASSLRTGTYEQYF. In DNA form, the CDR3 reads TGTGCCAGCAGCTTACGGACAGGGACCTACGAGCAGTACTTC.

This sequence joins TRBV27 and TRBJ2-7; 10 nucleotides match TRBD2. Trimming took 7 bases from V and 7 from J; bases not matched to a gene: 10. Germline lookup yields CDR1 MNHEY and CDR2 SMNVEV (reference sequence). CDR3 length: 14 amino acids. Written as DNA, the CDR3 is TGTGCCAGCATTGCTAGCGGGAGATTAGGGGAGCAGTACTTC. This gives the protein CASIASGRLGEQYF.

The V and J genes are TRBV19 and TRBJ1-1; D is unresolved. The length of the CDR3 is 11 residues. The V gene lost 7 bases and the J gene lost 1 base, with 4 bases spanning the gap. The V gene's germline CDR1 is LNHDA and CDR2 SQIVND (reference sequence). DNA for the CDR3: TGTGCCAGTAACTGGAACACTGAAGCTTTCTTT. Protein: CASNWNTEAFF.

This clone was seen once. The chain employs TRBV28 and TRBJ2-2; TRBD1 aligns across 10 bases. Germline-derived CDR1 and CDR2 are MDHEN and SYDVKM. The CDR3 has 13 residues. CDR3 bases: TGTGTCATCTGGGACAGGGGTTCCGGGGAGCTGTTTTTT. It yields the protein CVIWDRGSGELFF.